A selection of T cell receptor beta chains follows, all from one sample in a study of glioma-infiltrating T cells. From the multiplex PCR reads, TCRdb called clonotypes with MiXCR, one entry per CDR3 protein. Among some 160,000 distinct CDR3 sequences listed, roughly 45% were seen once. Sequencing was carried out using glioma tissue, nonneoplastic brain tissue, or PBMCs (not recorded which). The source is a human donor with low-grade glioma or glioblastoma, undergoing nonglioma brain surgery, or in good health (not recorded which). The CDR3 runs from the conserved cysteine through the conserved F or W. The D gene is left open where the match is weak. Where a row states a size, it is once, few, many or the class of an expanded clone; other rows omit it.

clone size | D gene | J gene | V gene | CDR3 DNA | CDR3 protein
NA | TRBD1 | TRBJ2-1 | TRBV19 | TGTGCCAGTAGGGCGTTACAGGGGGCAAATGAGCAGTTCTTC | CASRALQGANEQFF
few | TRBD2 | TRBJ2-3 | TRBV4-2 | TGTGCCAGCGGCCAAGGAGTAGCGGGAAGTGGCACAGATACGCAGTATTTT | CASGQGVAGSGTDTQYF
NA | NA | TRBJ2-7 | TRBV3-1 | TGTGCCAGCAGCCAAGAGGATCCGTTCTACGAGCAGTACTTC | CASSQEDPFYEQYF
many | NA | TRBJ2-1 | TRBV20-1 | TGCAGTGCTAGCGGGAGCGCCGATGAGCAGTTCTTC | CSASGSADEQFF
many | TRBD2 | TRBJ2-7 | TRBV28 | TGTGCCAGCAATATAGCGGGGCTCTCCTACGAGCAGTACTTC | CASNIAGLSYEQYF
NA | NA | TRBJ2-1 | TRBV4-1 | TGCGCCAGCAGCGAAGGCGGCGGGGCGTCCTACAATGAGCAGTTCTTC | CASSEGGGASYNEQFF
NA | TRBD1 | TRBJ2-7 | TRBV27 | TGTGCCAGCAGCACCGTTGACAGGGCCTACTACGAGCAGTACTTC | CASSTVDRAYYEQYF
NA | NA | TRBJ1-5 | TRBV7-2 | TGTGCCAGCAGCTTGGGGCAGAACTATCAGCCCCAGCATTTT | CASSLGQNYQPQHF
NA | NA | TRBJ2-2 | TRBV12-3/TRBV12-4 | TGTGCCAGCAGTTTATCAGGGAACGGGGACACCGGGGAGCTGTTTTTT | CASSLSGNGDTGELFF
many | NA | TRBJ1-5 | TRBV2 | TGTGCCAGCAGTGAGAGAACAGGGAATCAGCCCCAGCATTTT | CASSERTGNQPQHF
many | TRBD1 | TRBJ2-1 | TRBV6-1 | TGTGCCAGCAGCGCAGGACAGGGCGGTAAAAGAAATGAGCAGTTCTTC | CASSAGQGGKRNEQFF
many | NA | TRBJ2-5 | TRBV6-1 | TGTGCCAGCAGTCCTCCACAAGAGACCCAGTACTTC | CASSPPQETQYF
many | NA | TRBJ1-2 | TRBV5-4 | TGTGCCAGCAGCACTGGGAAGTCCTATGGCTACACCTTC | CASSTGKSYGYTF
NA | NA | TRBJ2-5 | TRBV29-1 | TGCAGCGCCTCTTTACCGGACTGGAGAGAGACCCAGTACTTC | CSASLPDWRETQYF
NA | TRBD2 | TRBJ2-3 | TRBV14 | TGTGCCAGCAGCCAAGATTTGGGACTAGCGTTTGCAGATACGCAGTATTTT | CASSQDLGLAFADTQYF